This TCR beta chain was identified in a study of Ad26.COV2.S vaccination and SARS-CoV-2 variants. Study-level results: Analyses of TCR breadth and depth may have underestimated total T cell responses. Recipients given vaccine exceeded placebo recipients in spike-specific TCR breadth. Those who received vaccine or placebo ended up with similar non-spike TCR breadth. Following vaccination, spike-specific CD8+ and CD4+ T cell responses reportedly exhibited substantial breadth.

Of note for this clone: Its antigen is unknown.

Repertoires were generated with immunoSEQ multiplex PCR, while TCRdb's copy carries only in-frame clones and drops some. Of fewer than 150,000 clones listed, 86% are singletons. This sample comprised peripheral blood, obtained after recovery from COVID-19. The receptor comes from a human donor who had recovered from COVID-19.

CDR3 sequence reads: CASSVNYRDSEQYF. The CDR3 nucleotides read TGTGCCAGCAGCGTTAATTACAGGGATAGCGAGCAGTACTTC. This chain connects TRBV9 to TRBJ2-7, with D possibly TRBD1 on 6 matching bases. In germline, CDR1 is SGDLS, CDR2 YYNGEE. V was cut by 2 bases and J by 6 bases, with 15 bases left in between. The CDR3 extends over 14 amino acids. Variable domain in full (rest from reference TRBV9 and TRBJ2-7): DSGVTQTPKHLITATGQRVTLRCSPRSGDLSVYWYQQSLDQGLQFLIQYYNGEERAKGNILERFSAQQFPDLHSELNLSSLELGDSALYFCASSVNYRDSEQYFGPGTRLTVT.